This TCR beta chain was recovered during a study of blood T cell repertoires in COVID-19. Study background: COVID-19 samples, acute and convalescent, were from the United States, Italy and Spain.

V shed 4 bases and J 5 bases; nucleotides not matched to a gene: 10. The CDR3 has 16 amino acids. CDR1 and CDR2 (germline): LGHDT, YNNKEL (reference sequence). TCRdb's copy holds only in-frame clones and misses some; the assay was immunoSEQ multiplex PCR. The repertoire has 35,000 to 45,000 clones, approximately 92% of them found once; the top ten carry about 5.5%. The sample taken for sequencing was peripheral blood. The chain combines TRBV3-1 (or the pseudogene TRBV3-2) with TRBJ1-2; 10 nucleotides agree with TRBD1. This receptor was obtained from a woman aged 80 or over with acute or convalescent COVID-19. The CDR3 nucleotides read TGTGCCAGCAGCCCCGAAAGACAGGGGGCGGGGTATGGCTACACCTTC. It yields the protein CASSPERQGAGYGYTF.